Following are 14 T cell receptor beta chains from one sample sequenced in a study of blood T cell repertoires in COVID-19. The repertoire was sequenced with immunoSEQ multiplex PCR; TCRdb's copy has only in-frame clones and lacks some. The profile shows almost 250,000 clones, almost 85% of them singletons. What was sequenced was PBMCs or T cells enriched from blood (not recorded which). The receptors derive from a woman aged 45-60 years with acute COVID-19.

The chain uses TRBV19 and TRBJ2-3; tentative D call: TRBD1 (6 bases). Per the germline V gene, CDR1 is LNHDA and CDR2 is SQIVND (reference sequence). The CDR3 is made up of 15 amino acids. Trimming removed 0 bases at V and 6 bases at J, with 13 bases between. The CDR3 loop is CASSIEGAGADTQYF. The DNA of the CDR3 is TGTGCCAGTAGTATAGAGGGGGCGGGTGCGGATACGCAGTATTTT. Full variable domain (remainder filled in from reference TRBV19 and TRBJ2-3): DGGITQSPKYLFRKEGQNVTLSCEQNLNHDAMYWYRQDPGQGLRLIYYSQIVNDFQKGDIAEGYSVSREKKESFPLTVTSAQKNPTAFYLCASSIEGAGADTQYFGPGTRLTVL.

The CDR3 loop reads CASSLGGADTQYF. The CDR3 nucleotides read TGTGCCAGCAGCTTAGGGGGGGCAGATACGCAGTATTTT. This chain joins TRBV7-2 and TRBJ2-3; weak D call: TRBD2 (6 bases). The CDR3 runs 13 residues. In germline, CDR1 is SGHTA, CDR2 FQGNSA. The V gene lost 1 base and the J gene lost 4 bases, with 6 bases spanning the gap.

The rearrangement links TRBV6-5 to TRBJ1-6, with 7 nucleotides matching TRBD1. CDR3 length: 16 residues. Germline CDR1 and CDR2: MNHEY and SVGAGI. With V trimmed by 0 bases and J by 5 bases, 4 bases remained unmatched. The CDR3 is CASSYSRGQNNSPLHF. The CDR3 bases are TGTGCCAGCAGTTACTCACGGGGACAGAATAATTCACCCCTCCACTTT.

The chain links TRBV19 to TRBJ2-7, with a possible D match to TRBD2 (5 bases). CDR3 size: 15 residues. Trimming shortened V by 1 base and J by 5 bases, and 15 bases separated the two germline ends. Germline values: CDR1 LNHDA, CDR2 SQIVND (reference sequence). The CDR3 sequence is CASSIAEVGNHEQYF. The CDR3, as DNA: TGTGCCAGTAGTATAGCGGAGGTGGGTAACCACGAGCAGTACTTC.

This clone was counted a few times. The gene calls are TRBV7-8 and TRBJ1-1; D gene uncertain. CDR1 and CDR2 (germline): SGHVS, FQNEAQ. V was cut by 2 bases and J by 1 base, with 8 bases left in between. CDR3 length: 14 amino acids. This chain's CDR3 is CASSLSSKNTEAFF. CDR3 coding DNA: TGTGCCAGCAGCTTATCGTCTAAGAACACTGAAGCTTTCTTT. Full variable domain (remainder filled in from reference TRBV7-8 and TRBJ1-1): GAGVSQSPRYKVAKRGQDVALRCDPISGHVSLFWYQQALGQGPEFLTYFQNEAQLDKSGLPSDRFFAERPEGSVSTLKIQRTQQEDSAVYLCASSLSSKNTEAFFGQGTRLTVV.

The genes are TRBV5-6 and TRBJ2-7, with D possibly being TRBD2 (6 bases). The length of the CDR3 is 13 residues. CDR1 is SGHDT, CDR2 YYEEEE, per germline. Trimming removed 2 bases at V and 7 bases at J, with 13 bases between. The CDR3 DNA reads TGTGCCAGCAGCTTAGGAGGGTTCGGGGAGCAGTACTTC. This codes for CASSLGGFGEQYF.

Here the CDR3 DNA reads TGTGCCAGTAGTCCTCCGGGACTAGCGAGAGACATTCAGTACTTC. Protein: CASSPPGLARDIQYF. J is TRBJ2-4 and V is TRBV19, with 10 bases aligning to TRBD2. With V trimmed by 5 bases and J by 8 bases, 9 bases remained unmatched. This CDR3 comprises 15 residues. Germline-derived CDR1 and CDR2 are LNHDA and SQIVND (reference sequence).

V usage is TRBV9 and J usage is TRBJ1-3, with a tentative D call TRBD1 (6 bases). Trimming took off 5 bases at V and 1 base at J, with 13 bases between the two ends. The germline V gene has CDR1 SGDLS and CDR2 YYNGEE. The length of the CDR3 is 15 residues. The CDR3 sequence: CASSSGTPSGNTIYF. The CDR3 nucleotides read TGTGCCAGCAGTTCCGGGACACCTTCTGGAAACACCATATATTTT. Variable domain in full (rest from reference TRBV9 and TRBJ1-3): DSGVTQTPKHLITATGQRVTLRCSPRSGDLSVYWYQQSLDQGLQFLIQYYNGEERAKGNILERFSAQQFPDLHSELNLSSLELGDSALYFCASSSGTPSGNTIYFGEGSWLTVV.

This CDR3 is CASRDRNTGELFF. DNA of the CDR3: TGTGCCAGCAGAGACAGGAACACCGGGGAGCTGTTTTTT. The chain links TRBV7-3 to TRBJ2-2, with D perhaps matching TRBD1 (5 bases). Between the trimmed V and J ends, which lost 6 bases and 1 base, there was a span of 6 bases. Looked up from germline, CDR1 is SGHTA and CDR2 is FQGTGA. CDR3 length equals 13 residues.

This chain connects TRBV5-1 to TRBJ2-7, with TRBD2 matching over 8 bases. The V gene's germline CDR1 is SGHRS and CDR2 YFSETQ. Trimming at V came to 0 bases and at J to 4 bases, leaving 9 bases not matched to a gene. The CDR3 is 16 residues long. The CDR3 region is CASSLALSGGDYEQYF. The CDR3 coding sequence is TGCGCCAGCAGCTTGGCCTTAAGCGGGGGAGATTACGAGCAGTACTTC.

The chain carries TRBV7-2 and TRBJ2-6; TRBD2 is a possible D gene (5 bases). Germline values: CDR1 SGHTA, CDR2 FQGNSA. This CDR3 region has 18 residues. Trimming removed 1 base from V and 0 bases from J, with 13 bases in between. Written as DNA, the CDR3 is TGTGCCAGCAGCTTAGTAGGACGTCGGGACTCTGGGGCCAACGTCCTGACTTTC. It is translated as CASSLVGRRDSGANVLTF.

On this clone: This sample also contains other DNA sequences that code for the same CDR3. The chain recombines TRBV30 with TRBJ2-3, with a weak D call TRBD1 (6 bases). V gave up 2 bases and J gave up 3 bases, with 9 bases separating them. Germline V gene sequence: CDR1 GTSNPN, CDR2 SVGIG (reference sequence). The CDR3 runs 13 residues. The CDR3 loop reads CAWSQGTTDTQYF. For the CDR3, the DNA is TGTGCCTGGAGTCAAGGGACAACAGATACGCAGTATTTT.

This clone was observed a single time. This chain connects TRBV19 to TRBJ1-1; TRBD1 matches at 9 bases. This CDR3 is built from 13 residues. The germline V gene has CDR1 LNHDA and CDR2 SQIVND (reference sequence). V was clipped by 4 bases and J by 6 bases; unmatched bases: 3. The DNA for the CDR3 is TGTGCCAGTAGTACGGACAGGGGCCCTGAAGCTTTCTTT. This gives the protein CASSTDRGPEAFF.

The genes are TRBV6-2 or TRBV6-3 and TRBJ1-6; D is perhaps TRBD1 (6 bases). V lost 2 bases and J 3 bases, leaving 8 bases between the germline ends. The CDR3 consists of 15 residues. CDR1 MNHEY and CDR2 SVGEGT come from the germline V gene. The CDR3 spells CASSYRGFYNSPLHF. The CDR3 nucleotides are TGTGCCAGCAGTTACAGGGGGTTCTATAATTCACCCCTCCACTTT.